This is a list of T cell receptor beta chains from one sample in a study of blood T cell repertoires in COVID-19. TCRdb's table, derived via immunoSEQ multiplex PCR, lists solely in-frame clones and lacks some. The table has fewer than 95,000 clones, around 90% seen once. Specimen: peripheral blood. Receptors were obtained from a male donor with acute or convalescent COVID-19. Each CDR3 is given with its conserved first and last residue. A D gene is named only where the DNA matches it firmly. The size entry is marked missing in some rows and otherwise reads once, few, many or a size class.

TRBD1,TRBV6-6,.,TRBJ1-4,TGTGCCAGCAGTTCCGGAGGAAGGGGGCACGAAAAACTGTTTTTT,CASSSGGRGHEKLFF
.,TRBV24-1,.,TRBJ1-2,TGTGCCACCAGTGATCCGGGGGGCTATGGCTACACCTTC,CATSDPGGYGYTF
TRBD1,TRBV14,.,TRBJ2-7,TGTGCCAGCAGCCAAGCGGCAGGGGGCTCCTACGAGCAGTACTTC,CASSQAAGGSYEQYF
TRBD2,TRBV30,.,TRBJ2-7,TGTGCCTGGAGTATGACTAGCGGGGGTTACGAGCAGTACTTC,CAWSMTSGGYEQYF
TRBD2,TRBV7-9,.,TRBJ2-2,TGTGCCAGCAGCCCCCTAACTAGCGGGGTGAACACCGGGGAGCTGTTTTTT,CASSPLTSGVNTGELFF
TRBD1,TRBV6-6,few,TRBJ1-2,TGTGCCAGCAACCCACCGGACAGGGCCTATGGCTACACCTTC,CASNPPDRAYGYTF
.,TRBV7-2,.,TRBJ2-7,TGTGCCAGCAGTCACAGGCGGACAGACTACGAGCAGTACTTC,CASSHRRTDYEQYF
.,TRBV7-9,few,TRBJ1-1,TGTGCCAGCAGCCCCTCCGACTCGAACACTGAAGCTTTCTTT,CASSPSDSNTEAFF
TRBD2,TRBV20-1,.,TRBJ2-3,TGCAGTGCTAGTTCTAGCGGGGGGACTAGCACAGATACGCAGTATTTT,CSASSSGGTSTDTQYF
.,TRBV7-9,few,TRBJ1-2,TGTGCCAGCAGCTTAGAGGGGCCTGGCTACACCTTC,CASSLEGPGYTF
.,TRBV4-1,.,TRBJ1-1,TGCGCCAGCAGCCAAGTCCCAGGGAACACTGAAGCTTTCTTT,CASSQVPGNTEAFF
.,TRBV5-1,.,TRBJ1-1,TGCGCCAGCAGCTTCCAGAACACTGAAGCTTTCTTT,CASSFQNTEAFF
.,TRBV6-5,few,TRBJ1-2,TGTGCCAGCGCTGCCAGCCAGGAAACCTATGGCTACACCTTC,CASAASQETYGYTF
.,TRBV10-3,.,TRBJ1-2,TGTGCCATCAGTGATCTCCCAGGTGGAGGCGATGGCTACACCTTC,CAISDLPGGGDGYTF
TRBD2,TRBV7-8,.,TRBJ2-5,TGTGCCAGCAGCTTAGCCCATGGTAGCGGGGGCCAGAGAGAGACCCAGTACTTC,CASSLAHGSGGQRETQYF
.,TRBV19,.,TRBJ1-1,TGTGCCAGCGCACAGGGATGGGGCGACACTGAAGCTTTCTTT,CASAQGWGDTEAFF
TRBD1,TRBV25-1,.,TRBJ2-2,TGTGCCAGCAGACAGGGGCAGAACACCGGGGAGCTGTTTTTT,CASRQGQNTGELFF
TRBD2,TRBV4-2,.,TRBJ2-7,TGTGCCAGCAGCCAAGAGGGTCAGCGGGGGGGCCGGGGCTACGAGCAGTACTTC,CASSQEGQRGGRGYEQYF
.,TRBV5-4,.,TRBJ1-2,TGTGCCAGCAGCTTGGACAGGAGTAACTATGGCTACACCTTC,CASSLDRSNYGYTF